Shown below are 3 T cell receptor beta chains from a single sample sequenced in a study of blood T cell repertoires in COVID-19. The table came from immunoSEQ multiplex PCR; TCRdb's copy has only in-frame clones and leaves some out. This table has 350,000 to 450,000 clones, about 89% appearing once. Sequencing input: PBMCs or T cells enriched from blood (not recorded which). Receptors were obtained from a man aged 35-49 years in a cohort exposed to, infected with or recovered from COVID-19 (not recorded which).

J is TRBJ1-2 and V is TRBV19; 9 bases line up with TRBD1. J lost 5 bases, V lost 6 bases, and 7 bases had no gene match. The germline V gene encodes CDR1 LNHDA and CDR2 SQIVND (reference sequence). The CDR3 consists of 14 residues. CDR3 sequence reads: CASRQGAATYGYTF. CDR3 nucleotide sequence: TGTGCCAGTAGACAGGGGGCTGCAACATATGGCTACACCTTC.

The chain has TRBV3-1 (or the pseudogene TRBV3-2) and TRBJ2-5; 7 bases match TRBD1. V was pared by 5 bases and J by 3 bases, with 9 bases of the junction left unmatched. Germline V gene sequence: CDR1 LGHDT, CDR2 YNNKEL (reference sequence). The CDR3 spans 15 residues. CDR3 residues: CASSFRQGLKETQYF. The CDR3 nucleotides are TGTGCCAGCAGCTTCAGACAGGGCTTAAAAGAGACCCAGTACTTC.

The V and J genes are TRBV9 and TRBJ1-6; D uncertain. The germline V and J ends were trimmed by 0 bases and 9 bases, with 7 bases remaining between them. Looked up from germline, CDR1 is SGDLS and CDR2 is YYNGEE. The CDR3 has 13 residues. The CDR3 is CASSVVEGSPLHF. The CDR3 coding sequence is TGTGCCAGCAGCGTAGTGGAGGGTTCACCCCTCCACTTT. The complete variable domain, with remaining parts taken from reference TRBV9 and TRBJ1-6, reads DSGVTQTPKHLITATGQRVTLRCSPRSGDLSVYWYQQSLDQGLQFLIQYYNGEERAKGNILERFSAQQFPDLHSELNLSSLELGDSALYFCASSVVEGSPLHFGNGTRLTVT.